A single sample is the source of the 11 T cell receptor beta chains below, sequenced in a study of post-analysis software for immune sequencing data. Study-wide results and limits: A few TRBV segments (TRBV5-6, TRBV5-1 and TRBV20-1 among them) occurred more frequently in patients than in controls.

Sequencing libraries made from TCR beta cDNA carried unique molecular identifiers. TCRdb re-derived calls from the PCR reads in MiXCR, one entry per CDR3 protein. The sample consists of roughly 700,000 distinct CDR3 sequences, just under 30% of them appearing once. Antigens of these TCRs are unknown. The sample consisted of blood. Receptor source: a girl under 18 with multiple sclerosis.

J is TRBJ2-3 and V is TRBV7-8; D is possibly TRBD1 (5 bases). The CDR3 consists of 13 residues. The V and J ends lost 1 base and 5 bases respectively, with 7 bases between them. Per germline, CDR1 SGHVS and CDR2 FQNEAQ. The CDR3 region has the DNA TGTGCCAGCAGCTTAGAGGGGTTAGATACGCAGTATTTT. Amino acid sequence: CASSLEGLDTQYF.

The chain uses TRBV6-1 and TRBJ1-6; weak D call: TRBD1 (5 bases). The CDR3 is 14 residues long. Germline CDR1 is MNHNS and CDR2 is SASEGT. V was clipped by 0 bases and J by 10 bases, with 10 bases between them. CDR3 DNA: TGTGCCAGCAGTGAAGCATTTCGGGGGTCACCCCTCCACTTT. Translation: CASSEAFRGSPLHF.

This clonotype has only one observation. The chain's CDR3 is CASSLLSGTASSSYNSPLHF. The CDR3 region has the DNA TGTGCCAGCAGCTTGTTGTCTGGGACAGCCTCGAGCTCCTATAATTCACCCCTCCACTTT. The rearrangement uses TRBV7-2 and TRBJ1-6, with 7 nucleotides matching TRBD1. Per germline, CDR1 SGHTA and CDR2 FQGNSA. Trimming cost V 3 bases and J 0 bases; bases outside gene matches: 14. This CDR3 is 20 amino acids long.

This sequence joins TRBV6-6 and TRBJ2-3, with 8 nucleotides matching TRBD2. J gave up 4 bases and V 4 bases, and 7 bases lay outside the gene matches. The CDR3 is 15 amino acids. Germline V CDR1 and CDR2: MNHNY, SVGAGI (reference sequence). The CDR3, as DNA: TGTGCCAGCAGTTTGGCCGGGGGGGCGGCAGATACGCAGTATTTT. It translates to CASSLAGGAADTQYF.

This clonotype was counted between two and nine times. The rearrangement uses TRBV28 and TRBJ2-7, with TRBD2 matching over 8 bases. With V trimmed by 5 bases and J by 0 bases, 9 bases remained unmatched. The V gene's germline CDR1 is MDHEN and CDR2 SYDVKM. The CDR3 runs to 16 residues. CDR3 sequence: CASSVDLLAASYEQYF. The CDR3 DNA is TGTGCCAGCAGTGTCGACCTACTAGCGGCCTCCTACGAGCAGTACTTC.

The chain couples TRBV12-3 or TRBV12-4 to TRBJ1-4, with D perhaps TRBD1 (6 bases). V was cut by 4 bases and J by 4 bases, with 10 bases left in between. The CDR3 has 14 residues. The CDR3 spells CASSWTASNEKLFF. The CDR3 DNA follows: TGTGCCAGCAGTTGGACAGCTAGTAATGAAAAACTGTTTTTT.

The chain employs TRBV7-8 and TRBJ2-5, with a tentative D call TRBD2 (7 bases). The ends were cut back, 5 bases at V and 1 base at J, with 26 bases in the middle. Germline CDR1 SGHVS, CDR2 FQNEAQ. This CDR3 has 19 residues. The CDR3 DNA reads as TGTGCCAGCAGCCCGACCTGGCGGGGGACACAGACCCTCCAAGAGACCCAGTACTTC. This translates into CASSPTWRGTQTLQETQYF.

This clonotype was seen a few times. The V gene is TRBV28, the J gene TRBJ2-7; 12 nucleotides agree with TRBD1. The CDR3 extends over 18 amino acids. V lost 5 bases to trimming and J lost 1 base; unmatched junction nucleotides: 12. Germline V gives CDR1 MDHEN, CDR2 SYDVKM. In DNA, the CDR3 is TGTGCCAGCAGTCCCCACATGGGACAGGGGGCACTTTCCTACGAGCAGTACTTC. This sequence encodes CASSPHMGQGALSYEQYF.

The V and J genes are TRBV20-1 and TRBJ2-7, with 16 bases that match TRBD2. CDR3 length equals 13 residues. CDR1 and CDR2 (germline): DFQATT, SNEGSKA (reference sequence). CDR3 DNA: TGCAGCCAGGGGACTAGCGGGAGGGATGAGCAGTACTTC. It translates to CSQGTSGRDEQYF.

Worth noting for this clonotype: Compared with germline, one end of the junction differs, possibly owing to a read error. This sequence joins TRBV4-3 and TRBJ2-4; 10 nucleotides line up with TRBD2. Germline V lookup: CDR1 LGHNA, CDR2 YSLEER. The CDR3 extends over 18 amino acids. CDR3 protein: CASGQDRSSGRVRDIQYF. In DNA form, the CDR3 reads TGCGCCAGCGGCCAAGATCGGTCAAGCGGGAGGGTAAGGGACATTCAGTACTTC.

The chain uses TRBV7-2 and TRBJ2-7, with no clear D. V lost 3 bases and J 6 bases, leaving 6 bases between the germline ends. Germline CDR1 reads SGHTA; CDR2 reads FQGNSA. The CDR3 loop spans 11 amino acids. The CDR3 loop is CASSFVSEQYF. CDR3 coding DNA: TGTGCCAGCAGCTTTGTATCCGAGCAGTACTTC.